A single sample is the source of the 26 T cell receptor beta chains below, sequenced in a study of cytomegalovirus exposure and HLA in healthy donors. The data were produced by immunoSEQ multiplex PCR, yet TCRdb's version contains in-frame clones alone and is incomplete. The sample yields about 220,000 clones, around four fifths seen once. Specimen: PBMCs. These receptors were taken from a woman aged 25-40 years in good health and CMV-seropositive.

The CDR3 spells CASSLSPQGDTEAFF. For the CDR3, the DNA is TGCGCCAGCAGCCTTTCCCCCCAGGGGGACACTGAAGCTTTCTTT. V and J are TRBV4-1 and TRBJ1-1; 7 nucleotides agree with TRBD1. Germline loops: CDR1 MGHRA, CDR2 YSYEKL. The V and J ends lost 4 bases and 3 bases, in that order; junction bases with no gene match: 8. CDR3 length: 15 residues.

This clone has just one count. This chain connects TRBV5-8 to TRBJ2-7; tentatively, D is TRBD1 (5 bases). V dropped 1 base and J dropped 1 base, with 6 bases sitting between them. CDR3 length equals 13 residues. In germline, CDR1 is SGHTS, CDR2 YDEGEE. The CDR3 spells CASSLRGSYEQYF. As DNA, the CDR3 is TGTGCCAGCAGCTTGAGGGGTTCCTACGAGCAGTACTTC.

The rearrangement uses TRBV30 and TRBJ2-7; TRBD2 matches at 7 bases. Unmatched junction bases numbered 13, after V lost 7 bases and J lost 4 bases. The germline CDR1 and CDR2 sequences are GTSNPN and SVGIG (reference sequence). The CDR3 is 14 residues long. The CDR3 region has the DNA TGTGCCTCCCGAGGGGAGGGGACCACGTACGAGCAGTACTTC. It encodes CASRGEGTTYEQYF.

The V call is TRBV25-1, the J call TRBJ1-1; 7 bases are a match to TRBD1. The V gene's germline CDR1 is MGHDK and CDR2 SYGVNS. The CDR3 spans 16 residues. V dropped 3 bases and J dropped 6; count of bases not matched to a gene: 13. This chain's CDR3 is CASSDTRRQGSAEAFF. CDR3 in DNA: TGTGCCAGCAGTGACACCCGGAGACAGGGTTCTGCTGAAGCTTTCTTT.

This clone occurred a few times. The CDR3 DNA is TGTGCCACCAGCAGGGTCCTCGGGTACGAGCAGTACTTC. It is translated as CATSRVLGYEQYF. The chain joins TRBV15 to TRBJ2-7; D gene uncertain. The CDR3 consists of 13 residues. Trimming shortened V by 3 bases and J by 4 bases, and 10 bases separated the two germline ends. Germline V gene sequence: CDR1 LNHNV, CDR2 YYDKDF (reference sequence).

The CDR3 region has the DNA TGTGCCAGCAGATACCCCGGGACAGGGTTTCAGCCCCAGCATTTT. It translates to CASRYPGTGFQPQHF. J is TRBJ1-5 and V is TRBV28; the match to TRBD1 covers 9 bases. The J segment lost 6 bases and the V segment lost 6 bases, leaving 9 bases of the junction unmatched. CDR3 length: 15 amino acids. CDR1 and CDR2 (germline): MDHEN, SYDVKM.

The chain recombines TRBV6-4 with TRBJ1-2, with TRBD1 matching 7 bases. Trimming removed 2 bases from V and 7 bases from J; junction bases left unmatched: 16. This CDR3 is built from 17 residues. Looked up from germline, CDR1 is MRHNA and CDR2 is SNTAGT. The CDR3 DNA is TGTGCCAGCAGTGACACAGAAACTCCAGGGGGTAGTGGTGGCTACACCTTC. Its translation is CASSDTETPGGSGGYTF.

The rearrangement joins TRBV4-1 to TRBJ2-1; 11 nucleotides line up with TRBD2. Trimming at V came to 2 bases and at J to 14 bases, leaving 8 bases not matched to a gene. Germline CDR1 MGHRA, CDR2 YSYEKL. The CDR3 has 14 residues. CDR3 nucleotide sequence: TGCGCCAGCAGCCAACCGGGACTAGCGGAGGAGGAGTTCTTC. Amino acids: CASSQPGLAEEEFF.

The chain joins TRBV7-8 to TRBJ2-1; tentative D call: TRBD2 (6 bases). This CDR3 has 16 residues. Per germline, CDR1 SGHVS and CDR2 FQNEAQ. The germline V and J ends were trimmed by 5 bases and 5 bases, with 19 bases remaining between them. CDR3 sequence (DNA): TGTGCCAGCAGCGAGGCGTTCGGCGGGAACAACAATGAGCAGTTCTTC. It specifies CASSEAFGGNNNEQFF. Full variable domain (outside the CDR3, taken from reference TRBV7-8 and TRBJ2-1): GAGVSQSPRYKVAKRGQDVALRCDPISGHVSLFWYQQALGQGPEFLTYFQNEAQLDKSGLPSDRFFAERPEGSVSTLKIQRTQQEDSAVYLCASSEAFGGNNNEQFFGPGTRLTVL.

The chain couples TRBV20-1 to TRBJ1-1; D is ambiguous. Looked up from germline, CDR1 is DFQATT and CDR2 is SNEGSKA (reference sequence). Between the trimmed V and J ends, which lost 6 bases and 11 bases, there was a span of 16 bases. CDR3 length: 11 residues. The CDR3 DNA is TGCAGTGCCCGAGGGATGGGCAAGGCTTTCTTT. It specifies CSARGMGKAFF.

This chain joins TRBV27 and TRBJ2-1, with 11 bases matching TRBD2. The CDR3 is 14 residues long. V gave up 6 bases and J gave up 11 bases; unmatched junction bases: 9. CDR1 MNHEY and CDR2 SMNVEV come from the germline V gene (reference sequence). CDR3 coding DNA: TGTGCCAGCAGCGGGACTAGCGGACCCGAGAAGCAGTTCTTC. This codes for CASSGTSGPEKQFF.

The J gene is TRBJ2-7, the V gene TRBV6-5; D is unclear. Trimming shortened V by 2 bases and J by 4 bases, and 6 bases separated the two germline ends. Looked up from germline, CDR1 is MNHEY and CDR2 is SVGAGI. The CDR3 is 12 amino acids. CDR3 nucleotides: TGTGCCAGCAGTTACACTGGGTACGAGCAGTACTTC. Amino acid sequence: CASSYTGYEQYF.

This clone was observed once. This chain uses TRBV15 with TRBJ2-7, with TRBD1 as a possible D gene (6 bases). This CDR3 has 16 amino acids. The germline V gene encodes CDR1 LNHNV and CDR2 YYDKDF (reference sequence). V was clipped by 3 bases and J by 3 bases, with 18 bases between them. The CDR3 loop reads CATSRATGGGFYEQYF. The CDR3 nucleotides are TGTGCCACCAGCAGGGCAACCGGTGGGGGCTTCTACGAGCAGTACTTC.

The chain employs TRBV7-2 and TRBJ2-5; D might be TRBD1 (5 bases). Trimming stripped 1 base from V and 5 bases from J, with 14 bases between. The CDR3 has 15 amino acids. CDR1 SGHTA and CDR2 FQGNSA come from the germline V gene. CDR3 region: CASSLVSGRRETQYF. The CDR3 DNA is TGTGCCAGCAGCTTAGTTTCAGGGCGTCGTGAGACCCAGTACTTC.

This chain uses TRBV25-1 with TRBJ1-1; D remains unclear. Deletions cut 6 bases from V and 2 bases from J, with 7 bases between. CDR3 length equals 12 residues. Germline V gene sequence: CDR1 MGHDK, CDR2 SYGVNS. CDR3 nucleotides: TGTGCCAGCAGCACTCTAAACACTGAAGCTTTCTTT. Translating it yields CASSTLNTEAFF.

The J gene is TRBJ2-1, the V gene TRBV27, with 9 bases identical to TRBD2. The CDR3 consists of 14 residues. Losses at the gene ends were 8 bases for V and 4 bases for J; bases not matched to a gene: 6. CDR1 MNHEY and CDR2 SMNVEV come from the germline V gene (reference sequence). Written as DNA, the CDR3 is TGTGCCAGCGGACTAGCGCGATATTACAATGAGCAGTTCTTC. Its protein product is CASGLARYYNEQFF.

This clone was seen only once. The chain has TRBV28 and TRBJ2-7; no definite D call. The CDR3 covers 15 residues. Germline CDR1 is MDHEN and CDR2 is SYDVKM. Trimming took off 5 bases at V and 4 bases at J, with 18 bases between the two ends. The CDR3 coding sequence is TGTGCCAGCAGTATCCCCTTCAGTAGAGCTTACGAGCAGTACTTC. This translates into CASSIPFSRAYEQYF.

The rearrangement links TRBV7-6 to TRBJ1-3; no clear D gene. Trimming removed 1 base from V and 6 bases from J, with 13 bases in between. In germline, CDR1 is SGHVS, CDR2 FNYEAQ. The CDR3 has 15 amino acids. CDR3 bases: TGTGCCAGCAGCTTAGGAGAGTCGGCCGTAAACACCATATATTTT. Translating gives CASSLGESAVNTIYF.

V is TRBV6-5 and J is TRBJ2-2; perhaps TRBD2 as D (7 bases). The CDR3 covers 12 residues. Germline CDR1 reads MNHEY; CDR2 reads SVGAGI. V was pared by 8 bases and J by 9 bases, with 13 bases between. The CDR3, as DNA: TGTGCCAGCGGGCGGGGGCGGTGGGAGCTGTTTTTT. This sequence encodes CASGRGRWELFF.

CDR3 sequence reads: CAWTPPRLNYEQYF. Written as DNA, the CDR3 is TGTGCCTGGACTCCCCCTAGGCTTAACTACGAGCAGTACTTC. The V gene is TRBV30, the J gene TRBJ2-7; D call uncertain. Trimming pared 4 bases from V and 3 bases from J, leaving 16 bases between. The CDR3 is 14 amino acids. The germline CDR1 and CDR2 sequences are GTSNPN and SVGIG (reference sequence). The full variable domain, completed using reference TRBV30 and TRBJ2-7, is SQTIHQWPATLVQPVGSPLSLECTVEGTSNPNLYWYRQAAGRGLQLLFYSVGIGQISSEVPQNLSASRPQDRQFILSSKKLLLSDSGFYLCAWTPPRLNYEQYFGPGTRLTVT.

Of note for this clone: The conserved final phenylalanine or tryptophan is absent from the CDR3, which likely points to a read error. No DNA is shown, since the ends of the CDR3 on it are uncertain; the CDR3 is the one TCRdb lists. This chain uses TRBV11-3 with TRBJ2-2; TRBD2, the table's D call, was not compared with the DNA. Germline V gene sequence: CDR1 SGHNT, CDR2 YENEEA. The CDR3 is made up of 13 amino acids, end residues included. The CDR3 sequence: CASSRLAGGPTLL.

The chain couples TRBV30 to TRBJ2-3; D is perhaps TRBD2 (6 bases). CDR1 is GTSNPN, CDR2 SVGIG, per germline (reference sequence). The CDR3 loop spans 14 amino acids. Trimming removed 1 base from V and 10 bases from J, with 18 bases in between. The CDR3 DNA sequence: TGTGCCTGGAGTGGACTAGATGGGCGTGAACCGCAGTATTTT. Translation gives CAWSGLDGREPQYF.

This CDR3 is CASGLEDRGIDEQFF. CDR3 DNA sequence: TGTGCTAGTGGTTTGGAGGACAGGGGAATCGATGAGCAGTTCTTC. This sequence joins TRBV12-5 and TRBJ2-1; 9 bases are shared with TRBD1. With 1 base clipped from V and 8 bases from J, the junction kept 6 bases outside the gene matches. The CDR3 extends over 15 amino acids. Germline CDR1 is LGHNT and CDR2 is FRNRAP.

The chain couples TRBV29-1 to TRBJ2-7; a possible D gene is TRBD1 (6 bases). This CDR3 is built from 14 residues. V lost 7 bases, J lost 4 bases, and 20 bases lay in between. Germline V CDR1 and CDR2: SQVTM, ANQGSEA. In DNA, the CDR3 is TGCAGCGCCGAAGGGGGACCCGGAGTTTACGAGCAGTACTTC. It encodes CSAEGGPGVYEQYF.

The chain carries TRBV4-3 and TRBJ2-1; TRBD2 agrees at 13 bases. CDR1 and CDR2 from the germline V gene are LGHNA and YSLEER. CDR3 length: 20 residues. Losses at the gene ends were 1 base for V and 2 bases for J; bases not matched to a gene: 11. CDR3 nucleotides: TGCGCCAGCAGCCAAGGAAGAACTAGCGGGAGGGCCGCAACCTACAATGAGCAGTTCTTC. Its translation is CASSQGRTSGRAATYNEQFF.

This chain connects TRBV29-1 to TRBJ2-2; D is perhaps TRBD1 (5 bases). Germline loops: CDR1 SQVTM, CDR2 ANQGSEA. Trimming shortened V by 1 base and J by 0 bases, and 6 bases separated the two germline ends. The CDR3 loop spans 14 amino acids. The CDR3 reads CSVEVRANTGELFF. The CDR3, as DNA: TGCAGCGTTGAAGTCAGGGCGAACACCGGGGAGCTGTTTTTT.